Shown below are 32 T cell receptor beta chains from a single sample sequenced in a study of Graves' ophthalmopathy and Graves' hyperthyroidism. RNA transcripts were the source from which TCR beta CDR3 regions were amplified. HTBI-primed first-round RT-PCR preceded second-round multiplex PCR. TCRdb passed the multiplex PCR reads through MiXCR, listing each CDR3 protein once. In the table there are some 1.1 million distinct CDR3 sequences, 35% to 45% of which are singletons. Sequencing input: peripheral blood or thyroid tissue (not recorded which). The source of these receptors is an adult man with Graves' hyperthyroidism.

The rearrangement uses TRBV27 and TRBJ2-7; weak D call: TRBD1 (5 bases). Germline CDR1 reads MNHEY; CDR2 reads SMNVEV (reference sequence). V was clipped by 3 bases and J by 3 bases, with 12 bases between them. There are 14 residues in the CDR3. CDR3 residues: CASSFEPGHYEQYF. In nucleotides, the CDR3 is TGTGCCAGCAGTTTCGAACCAGGACACTACGAGCAGTACTTC.

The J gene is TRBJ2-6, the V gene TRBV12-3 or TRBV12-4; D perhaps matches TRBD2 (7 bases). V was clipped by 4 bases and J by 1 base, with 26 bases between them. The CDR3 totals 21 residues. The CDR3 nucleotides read TGTGCCAGCAGTTACTCCGTGGGAGGGCTCGGGGGCGCTTCTGGGGCCAACGTCCTGACTTTC. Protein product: CASSYSVGGLGGASGANVLTF.

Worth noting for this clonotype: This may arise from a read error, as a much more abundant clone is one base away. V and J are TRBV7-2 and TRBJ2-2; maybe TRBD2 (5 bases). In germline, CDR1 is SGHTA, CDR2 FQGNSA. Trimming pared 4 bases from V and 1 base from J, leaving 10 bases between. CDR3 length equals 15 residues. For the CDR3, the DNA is TGTGCCAGCAGCTCGGCTAGCTTGAACACCGGGGAGCTGTTTTTT. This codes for CASSSASLNTGELFF. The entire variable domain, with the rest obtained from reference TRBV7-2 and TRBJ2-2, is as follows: GAGVSQSPSNKVTEKGKDVELRCDPISGHTALYWYRQSLGQGLEFLIYFQGNSAPDKSGLPSDRFSAERTGGSVSTLTIQRTQQEDSAVYLCASSSASLNTGELFFGEGSRLTVL.

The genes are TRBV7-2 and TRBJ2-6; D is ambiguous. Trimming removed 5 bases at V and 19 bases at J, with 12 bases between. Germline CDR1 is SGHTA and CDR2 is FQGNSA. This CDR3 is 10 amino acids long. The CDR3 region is CASSPRYLTF. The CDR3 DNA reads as TGTGCCAGCAGCCCAAGGTACCTCACTTTC.

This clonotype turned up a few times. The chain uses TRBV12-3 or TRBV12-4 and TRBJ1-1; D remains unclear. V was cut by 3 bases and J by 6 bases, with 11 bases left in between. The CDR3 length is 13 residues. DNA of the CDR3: TGTGCCAGCAGTTTCTCCCGGTTCCCTGAAGCTTTCTTT. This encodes CASSFSRFPEAFF.

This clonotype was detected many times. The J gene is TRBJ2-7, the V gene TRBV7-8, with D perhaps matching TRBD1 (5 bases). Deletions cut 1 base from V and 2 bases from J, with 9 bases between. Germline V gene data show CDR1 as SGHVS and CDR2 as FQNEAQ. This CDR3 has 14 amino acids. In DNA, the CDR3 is TGTGCCAGCAGCTTAGACGCCAGGGCCTACGAGCAGTACTTC. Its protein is CASSLDARAYEQYF. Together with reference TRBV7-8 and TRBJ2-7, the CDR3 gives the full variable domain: GAGVSQSPRYKVAKRGQDVALRCDPISGHVSLFWYQQALGQGPEFLTYFQNEAQLDKSGLPSDRFFAERPEGSVSTLKIQRTQQEDSAVYLCASSLDARAYEQYFGPGTRLTVT.

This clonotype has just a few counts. CDR3: CASSPLREDYYEQYF. The CDR3 DNA follows: TGTGCCAGCAGCCCCCTCCGGGAGGACTACTACGAGCAGTACTTC. The chain joins TRBV5-6 to TRBJ2-7; 7 bases line up with TRBD2. The CDR3 spans 15 residues. The germline gives CDR1 SGHDT, CDR2 YYEEEE. V was pared by 4 bases and J by 3 bases, with 10 bases of the junction left unmatched.

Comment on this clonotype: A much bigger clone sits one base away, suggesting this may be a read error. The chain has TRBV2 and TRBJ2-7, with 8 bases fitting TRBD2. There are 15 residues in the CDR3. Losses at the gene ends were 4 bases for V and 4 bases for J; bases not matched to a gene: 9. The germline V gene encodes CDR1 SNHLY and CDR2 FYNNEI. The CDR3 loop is CASSVTSEDLYEQYF. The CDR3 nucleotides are TGTGCCAGCAGTGTGACTAGCGAGGACTTGTACGAGCAGTACTTC.

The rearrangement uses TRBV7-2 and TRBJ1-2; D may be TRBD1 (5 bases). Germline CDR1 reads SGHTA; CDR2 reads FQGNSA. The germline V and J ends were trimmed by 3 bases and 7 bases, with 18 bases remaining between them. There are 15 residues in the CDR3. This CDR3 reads CASSFQGSVYGGYTF. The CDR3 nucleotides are TGTGCCAGCAGCTTTCAGGGATCCGTATACGGTGGCTACACCTTC.

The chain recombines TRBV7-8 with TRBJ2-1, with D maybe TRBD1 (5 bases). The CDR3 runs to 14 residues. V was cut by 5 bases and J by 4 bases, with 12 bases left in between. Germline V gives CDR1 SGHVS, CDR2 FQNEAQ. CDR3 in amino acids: CASSAQAGYNEQFF. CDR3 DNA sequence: TGTGCCAGCAGCGCTCAAGCAGGGTACAATGAGCAGTTCTTC.

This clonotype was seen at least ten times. The CDR3 loop is CASSPWVGETQYF. The CDR3 bases are TGTGCCAGCAGCCCCTGGGTGGGGGAGACCCAGTACTTC. This chain uses TRBV7-6 with TRBJ2-5, with D hard to call. The germline gives CDR1 SGHVS, CDR2 FNYEAQ. Trimming removed 5 bases from V and 5 bases from J, with 12 bases in between. CDR3 length: 13 residues.

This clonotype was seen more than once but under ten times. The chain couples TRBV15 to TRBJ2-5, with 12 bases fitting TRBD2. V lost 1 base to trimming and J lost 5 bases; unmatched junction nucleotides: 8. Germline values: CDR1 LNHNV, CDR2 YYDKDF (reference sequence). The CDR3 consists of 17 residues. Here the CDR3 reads CATSRATSGSRAETQYF. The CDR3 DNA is TGTGCCACCAGCAGAGCGACTAGCGGGAGTAGGGCGGAGACCCAGTACTTC.

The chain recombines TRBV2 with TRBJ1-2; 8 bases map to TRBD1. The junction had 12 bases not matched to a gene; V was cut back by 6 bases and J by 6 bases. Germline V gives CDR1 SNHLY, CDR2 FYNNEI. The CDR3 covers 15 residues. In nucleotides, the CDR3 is TGTGCCAGCAGCTTCCAGGGAGGACAGGGAAATGGCTACACCTTC. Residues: CASSFQGGQGNGYTF.

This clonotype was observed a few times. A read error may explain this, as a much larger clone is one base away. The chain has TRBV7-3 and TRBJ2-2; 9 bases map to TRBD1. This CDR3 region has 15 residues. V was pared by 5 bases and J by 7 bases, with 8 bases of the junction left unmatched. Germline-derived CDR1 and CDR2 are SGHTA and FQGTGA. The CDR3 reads CASSARTGANGELFF. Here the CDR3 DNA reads TGTGCCAGCAGCGCTCGGACAGGGGCCAACGGGGAGCTGTTTTTT.

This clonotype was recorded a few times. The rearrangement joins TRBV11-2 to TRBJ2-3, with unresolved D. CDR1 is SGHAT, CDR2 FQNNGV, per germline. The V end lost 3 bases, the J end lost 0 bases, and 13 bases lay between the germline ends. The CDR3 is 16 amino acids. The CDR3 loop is CASSFSPIPSTDTQYF. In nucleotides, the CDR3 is TGTGCCAGCAGCTTTTCTCCCATCCCAAGCACAGATACGCAGTATTTT.

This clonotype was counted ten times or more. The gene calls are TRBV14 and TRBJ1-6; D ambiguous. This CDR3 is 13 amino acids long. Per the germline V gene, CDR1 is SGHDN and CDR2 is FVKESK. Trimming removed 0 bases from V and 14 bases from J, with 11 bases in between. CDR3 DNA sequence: TGTGCCAGCAGCCAAGACTACCCGGGATCCCTCCACTTT. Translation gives CASSQDYPGSLHF.

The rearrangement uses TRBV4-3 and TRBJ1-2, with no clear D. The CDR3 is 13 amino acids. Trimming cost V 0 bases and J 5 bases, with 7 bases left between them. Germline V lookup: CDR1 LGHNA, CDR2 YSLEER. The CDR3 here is CASSQEIKYGYTF. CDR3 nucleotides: TGCGCCAGCAGCCAAGAAATTAAGTATGGCTACACCTTC.

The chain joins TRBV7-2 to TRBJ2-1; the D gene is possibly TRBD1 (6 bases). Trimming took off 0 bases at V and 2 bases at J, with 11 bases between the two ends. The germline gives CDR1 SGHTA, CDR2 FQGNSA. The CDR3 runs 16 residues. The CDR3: CASSLAGTQTYNEQFF. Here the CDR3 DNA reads TGTGCCAGCAGCTTAGCCGGGACACAAACCTACAATGAGCAGTTCTTC.

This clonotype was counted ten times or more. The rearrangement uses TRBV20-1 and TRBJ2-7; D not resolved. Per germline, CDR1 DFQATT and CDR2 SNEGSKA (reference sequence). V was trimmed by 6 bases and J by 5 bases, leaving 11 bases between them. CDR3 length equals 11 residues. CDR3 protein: CSASSDHEQYF. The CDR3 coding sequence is TGCAGTGCCAGCTCGGACCACGAGCAGTACTTC.

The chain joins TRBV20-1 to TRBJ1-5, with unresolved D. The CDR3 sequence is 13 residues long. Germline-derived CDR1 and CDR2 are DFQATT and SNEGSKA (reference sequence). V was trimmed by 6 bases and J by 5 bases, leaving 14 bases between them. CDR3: CSARPGRDQPQHF. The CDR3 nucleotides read TGCAGTGCAAGGCCCGGGAGGGATCAGCCCCAGCATTTT.

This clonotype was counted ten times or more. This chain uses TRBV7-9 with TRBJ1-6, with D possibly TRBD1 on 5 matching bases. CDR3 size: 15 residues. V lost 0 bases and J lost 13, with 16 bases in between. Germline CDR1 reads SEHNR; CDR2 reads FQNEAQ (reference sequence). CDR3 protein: CASSLAGGRFVPLHF. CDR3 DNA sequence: TGTGCCAGCAGCTTAGCGGGGGGGAGGTTCGTGCCCCTCCACTTT.

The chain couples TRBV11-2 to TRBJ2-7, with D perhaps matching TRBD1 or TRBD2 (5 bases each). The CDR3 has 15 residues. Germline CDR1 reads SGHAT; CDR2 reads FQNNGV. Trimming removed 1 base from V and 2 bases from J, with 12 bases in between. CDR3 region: CASSLGGGYTYEQYF. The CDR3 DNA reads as TGTGCCAGCAGCTTAGGGGGCGGGTACACCTACGAGCAGTACTTC.

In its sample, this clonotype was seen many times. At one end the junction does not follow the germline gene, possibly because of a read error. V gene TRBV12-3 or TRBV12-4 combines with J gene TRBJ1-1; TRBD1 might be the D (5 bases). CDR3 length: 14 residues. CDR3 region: CASSLGAGHTEAFF. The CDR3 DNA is TGTGCCAGCAGCTTAGGTGCAGGGCACACTGAAGCTTTCTTT.

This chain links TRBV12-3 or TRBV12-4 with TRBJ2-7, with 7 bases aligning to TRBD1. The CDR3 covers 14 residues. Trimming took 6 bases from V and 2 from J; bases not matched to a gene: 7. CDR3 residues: CASSKGASPYEQYF. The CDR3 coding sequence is TGTGCCAGCAGCAAGGGGGCGTCCCCCTACGAGCAGTACTTC.

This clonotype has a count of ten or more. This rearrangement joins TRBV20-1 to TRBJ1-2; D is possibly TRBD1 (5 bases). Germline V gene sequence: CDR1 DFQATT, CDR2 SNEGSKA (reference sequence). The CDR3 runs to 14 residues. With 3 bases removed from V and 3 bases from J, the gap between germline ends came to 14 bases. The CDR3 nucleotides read TGCAGTGCTAGGTCGGGACTGCTGCACTATGGCTACACCTTC. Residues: CSARSGLLHYGYTF.

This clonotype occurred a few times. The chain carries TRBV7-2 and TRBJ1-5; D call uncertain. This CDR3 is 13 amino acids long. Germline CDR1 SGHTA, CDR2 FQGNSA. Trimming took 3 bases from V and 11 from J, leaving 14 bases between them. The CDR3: CASSLADQETQHF. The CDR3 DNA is TGTGCCAGCAGCTTGGCAGACCAAGAGACCCAGCATTTT.

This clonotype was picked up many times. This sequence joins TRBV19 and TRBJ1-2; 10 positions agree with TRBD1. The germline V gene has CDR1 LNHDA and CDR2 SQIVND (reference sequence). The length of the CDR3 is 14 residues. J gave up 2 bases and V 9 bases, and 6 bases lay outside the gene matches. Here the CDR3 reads CASSRDRGNYGYTF. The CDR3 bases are TGTGCCAGCAGCCGGGACAGGGGAAACTATGGCTACACCTTC.

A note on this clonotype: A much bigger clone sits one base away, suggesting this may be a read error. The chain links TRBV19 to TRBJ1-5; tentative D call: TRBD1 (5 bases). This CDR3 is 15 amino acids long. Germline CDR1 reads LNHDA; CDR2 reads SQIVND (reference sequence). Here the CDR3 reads CAGSPGNLLNQPQHF. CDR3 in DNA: TGTGCCGGTAGTCCAGGGAATTTATTAAATCAGCCCCAGCATTTT.

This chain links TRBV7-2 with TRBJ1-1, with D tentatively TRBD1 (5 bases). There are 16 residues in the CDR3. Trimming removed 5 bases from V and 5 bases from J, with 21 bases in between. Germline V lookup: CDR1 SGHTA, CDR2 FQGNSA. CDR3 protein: CASSPPGRVRGTEAFF. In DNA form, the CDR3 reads TGTGCCAGCAGCCCCCCGGGTAGGGTTCGGGGGACTGAAGCTTTCTTT.

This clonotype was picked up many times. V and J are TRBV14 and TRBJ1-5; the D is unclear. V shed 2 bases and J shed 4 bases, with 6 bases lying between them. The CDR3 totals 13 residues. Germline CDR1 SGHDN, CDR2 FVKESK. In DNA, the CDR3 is TGTGCCAGCAGCCAACAAGAGAATCAGCCCCAGCATTTT. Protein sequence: CASSQQENQPQHF. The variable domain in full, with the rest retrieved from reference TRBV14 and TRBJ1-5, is EAGVTQFPSHSVIEKGQTVTLRCDPISGHDNLYWYRRVMGKEIKFLLHFVKESKQDESGMPNNRFLAERTGGTYSTLKVQPAELEDSGVYFCASSQQENQPQHFGDGTRLSIL.

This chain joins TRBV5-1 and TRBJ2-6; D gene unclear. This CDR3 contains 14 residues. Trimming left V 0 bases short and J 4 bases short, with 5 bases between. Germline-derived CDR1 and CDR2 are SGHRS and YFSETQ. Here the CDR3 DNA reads TGCGCCAGCAGCTTGGATTGGGGGGCCAACGTCCTGACTTTC. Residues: CASSLDWGANVLTF.

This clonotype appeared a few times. The CDR3 sequence: CASSQARVLFTEAFF. CDR3 coding DNA: TGTGCCAGCAGCCAAGCAAGGGTTTTATTCACTGAAGCTTTCTTT. This chain joins TRBV14 and TRBJ1-1; D call uncertain. This CDR3 has 15 residues. CDR1 and CDR2 (germline): SGHDN, FVKESK. V lost 1 base and J lost 4, with 13 bases in between.